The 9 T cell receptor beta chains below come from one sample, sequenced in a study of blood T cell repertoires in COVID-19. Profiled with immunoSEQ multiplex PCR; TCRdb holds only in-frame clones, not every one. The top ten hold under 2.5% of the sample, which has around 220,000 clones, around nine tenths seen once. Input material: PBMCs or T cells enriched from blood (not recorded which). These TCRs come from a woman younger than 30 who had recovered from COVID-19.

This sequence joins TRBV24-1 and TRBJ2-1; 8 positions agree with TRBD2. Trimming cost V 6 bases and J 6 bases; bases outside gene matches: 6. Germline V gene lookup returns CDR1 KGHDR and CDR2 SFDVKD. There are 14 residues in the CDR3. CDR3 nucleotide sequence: TGTGCCACCAGTACTCGGGAGGGTGGCAATGAGCAGTTCTTC. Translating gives CATSTREGGNEQFF.

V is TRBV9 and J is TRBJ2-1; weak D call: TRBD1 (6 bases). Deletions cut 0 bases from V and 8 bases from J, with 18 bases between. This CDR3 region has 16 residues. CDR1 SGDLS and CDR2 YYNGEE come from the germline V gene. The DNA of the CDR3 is TGTGCCAGCAGCGTAGGATCAGGGGTTGGAATGGATGAGCAGTTCTTC. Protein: CASSVGSGVGMDEQFF.

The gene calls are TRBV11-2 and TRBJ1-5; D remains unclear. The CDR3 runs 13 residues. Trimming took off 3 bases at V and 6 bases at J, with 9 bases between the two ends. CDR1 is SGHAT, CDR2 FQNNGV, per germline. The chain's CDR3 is CASSLSGTQPQHF. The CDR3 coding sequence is TGTGCCAGCAGCTTGAGCGGAACTCAGCCCCAGCATTTT.

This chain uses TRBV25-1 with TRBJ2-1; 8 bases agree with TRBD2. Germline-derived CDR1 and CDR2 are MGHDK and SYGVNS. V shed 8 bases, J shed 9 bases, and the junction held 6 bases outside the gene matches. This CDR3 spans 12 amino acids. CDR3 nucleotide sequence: TGTGCCAGCGAATTTAGCGGGGCTGAGCAGTTCTTC. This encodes CASEFSGAEQFF.

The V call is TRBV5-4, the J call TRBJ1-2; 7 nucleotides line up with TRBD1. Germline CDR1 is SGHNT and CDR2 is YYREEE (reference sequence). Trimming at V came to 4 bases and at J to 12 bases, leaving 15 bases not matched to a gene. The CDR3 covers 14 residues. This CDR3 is CASSARTGSYGDTF. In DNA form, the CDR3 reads TGTGCCAGCAGCGCGCGGACAGGCTCTTATGGGGACACCTTC.

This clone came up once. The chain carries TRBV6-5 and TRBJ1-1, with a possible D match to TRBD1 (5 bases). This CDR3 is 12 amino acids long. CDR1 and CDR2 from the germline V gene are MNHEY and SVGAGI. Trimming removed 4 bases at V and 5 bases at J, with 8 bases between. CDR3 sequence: CASSFGGTEAFF. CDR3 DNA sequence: TGTGCCAGCAGTTTTGGGGGGACTGAAGCTTTCTTT.

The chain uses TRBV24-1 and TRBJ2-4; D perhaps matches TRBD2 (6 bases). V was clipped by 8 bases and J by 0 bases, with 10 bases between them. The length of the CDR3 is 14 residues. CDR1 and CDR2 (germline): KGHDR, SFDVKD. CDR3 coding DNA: TGTGCCACCAAAGGAGGGTTAGCCAAAAACATTCAGTACTTC. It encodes CATKGGLAKNIQYF.

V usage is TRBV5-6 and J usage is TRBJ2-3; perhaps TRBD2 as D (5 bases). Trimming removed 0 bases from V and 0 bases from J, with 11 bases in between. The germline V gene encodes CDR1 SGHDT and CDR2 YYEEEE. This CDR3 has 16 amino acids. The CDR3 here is CASSLAGGSSTDTQYF. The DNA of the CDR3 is TGTGCCAGCAGCTTGGCCGGCGGGTCTAGCACAGATACGCAGTATTTT.

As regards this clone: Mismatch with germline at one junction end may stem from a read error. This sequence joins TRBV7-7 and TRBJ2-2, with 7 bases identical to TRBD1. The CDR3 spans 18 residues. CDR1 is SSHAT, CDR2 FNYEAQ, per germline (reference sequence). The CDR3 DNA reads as TGTGCTAGCAGCCCAATAGTCCGAGGGGGCGCTTACACCGGGGAGCTGTTTTTT. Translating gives CASSPIVRGGAYTGELFF.